Following are 3 T cell receptor beta chains from one sample sequenced in a study of T cells in Graves' hyperthyroidism and ophthalmopathy. TCR beta CDR3 sequences were amplified from RNA transcripts. Using the HTBI primer set, a first-round RT-PCR was run on the TCR CDR3. TCRdb reprocessed the multiplex PCR reads via MiXCR and lists one record per CDR3 protein. The sample consists of hundreds of thousands of distinct CDR3 sequences, about 38% of them appearing once. Sequencing was carried out using blood. These receptors came from a young man with Graves' hyperthyroidism.

This clonotype was counted only a few times. The gene calls are TRBV2 and TRBJ2-2; 10 positions agree with TRBD2. The CDR3 is 15 amino acids. With V trimmed by 6 bases and J by 4 bases, 5 bases remained unmatched. Germline CDR1 is SNHLY and CDR2 is FYNNEI. Written as DNA, the CDR3 is TGTGCCAGCAGGCTAGCGGGAGTGGCCACCGGGGAGCTGTTTTTT. Protein: CASRLAGVATGELFF. Using reference TRBV2 and TRBJ2-2 for the parts outside the CDR3, the full variable domain is EPEVTQTPSHQVTQMGQEVILRCVPISNHLYFYWYRQILGQKVEFLVSFYNNEISEKSEIFDDQFSVERPDGSNFTLKIRSTKLEDSAMYFCASRLAGVATGELFFGEGSRLTVL.

This clonotype was seen at least ten times. This chain links TRBV7-8 with TRBJ2-7; D unresolved. V gave up 5 bases and J gave up 7 bases, with 12 bases separating them. The CDR3 contains 12 residues. Germline CDR1 SGHVS, CDR2 FQNEAQ. The CDR3 loop reads CASSPRVREQYF. The CDR3 bases are TGTGCCAGCAGCCCGCGAGTACGGGAGCAGTACTTC.

This clonotype was counted only a few times. The chain has TRBV12-3 or TRBV12-4 and TRBJ2-7, with D perhaps matching TRBD2 (6 bases). The length of the CDR3 is 12 residues. V dropped 6 bases and J dropped 5 bases, with 11 bases sitting between them. CDR3 region: CASRGGRDEQYF. The CDR3 bases are TGTGCCAGCAGGGGAGGCAGGGACGAGCAGTACTTC.